The source of this T cell receptor (beta chain) is a study of blood T cell repertoires in COVID-19. Study details: Samples representing acute and convalescent COVID-19 were sourced from the United States, Italy and Spain. T cells, B-cell-depleted T cells, or PBMCs provided the cDNA or gDNA that served as material.

In the study's own analysis: Amplified reference gene primers provided the basis for estimating nucleated cell counts. Only in-frame clones appear in the TCRdb table, and some are missing; sequencing was by immunoSEQ multiplex PCR. The D gene and trimming were derived from the DNA, and the V and J assignments and clone size from that table. Among nearly 250,000 clones listed, approximately 82% were seen once. The V segment lost 2 bases and the J segment 0 bases; nucleotides outside the gene matches: 11. The length of the CDR3 is 18 residues. Looked up from germline, CDR1 is SGHRS and CDR2 is YFSETQ. The sequencing sample was made of peripheral blood. The chain joins TRBV5-1 to TRBJ2-3; 8 nucleotides agree with TRBD2. The origin of this receptor is a woman of 80 years or more with acute or convalescent COVID-19. This CDR3 reads CASSFGLAITSSTDTQYF. The CDR3 region has the DNA TGCGCCAGCAGCTTCGGACTAGCAATCACCTCTAGCACAGATACGCAGTATTTT.